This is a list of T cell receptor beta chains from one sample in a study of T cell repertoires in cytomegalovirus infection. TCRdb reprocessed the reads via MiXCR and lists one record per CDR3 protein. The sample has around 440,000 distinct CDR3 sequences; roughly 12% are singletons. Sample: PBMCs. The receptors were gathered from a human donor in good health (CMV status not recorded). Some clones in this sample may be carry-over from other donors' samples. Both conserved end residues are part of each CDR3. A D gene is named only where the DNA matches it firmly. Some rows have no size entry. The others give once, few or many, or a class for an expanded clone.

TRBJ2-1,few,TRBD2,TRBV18,TGTGCCAGCTCACGGAGAGAGACTAGCACGAATGAGCAGTTCTTC,CASSRRETSTNEQFF
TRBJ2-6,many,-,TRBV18,TGTGCCAGCTCACCAGGGGGGCCCTCTGGGGCCAACGTCCTGACTTTC,CASSPGGPSGANVLTF
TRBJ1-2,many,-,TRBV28,TGTGCCAGCAGTTTGTCAGACTATGGCTACACCTTC,CASSLSDYGYTF
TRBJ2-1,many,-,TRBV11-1,TGTGCCAGCAGCCCCAACCTCCGTTACAATGAGCAGTTCTTC,CASSPNLRYNEQFF
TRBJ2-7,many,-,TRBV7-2,TGTGCCAGCAGCTTTCCCGGGTGGCTCGAGCAGTACTTC,CASSFPGWLEQYF
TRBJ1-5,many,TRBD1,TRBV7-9,TGTGCCAGCAGCAATTCGGACAGGGGGCACAATCAGCCCCAGCATTTT,CASSNSDRGHNQPQHF
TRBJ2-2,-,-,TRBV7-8,TGTGCCAGCAGCTTAGTGAGTGAGGGTTTAGCCGGGGAGCTGTTTTTT,CASSLVSEGLAGELFF
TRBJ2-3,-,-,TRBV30,TGTGCCTGGAGTACGGGTGGAGATACGCAGTATTTT,CAWSTGGDTQYF
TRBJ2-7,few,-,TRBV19,TGTGCCAGTGGAGGTTACACTAATCGGTCCTACGAGCAGTACTTC,CASGGYTNRSYEQYF
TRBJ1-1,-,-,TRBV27,TGTGCCAGCAGTCCCGGAGAGGGAACTGAAGCTTTCTTT,CASSPGEGTEAFF
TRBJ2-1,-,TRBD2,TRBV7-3,TGTGCCAGCAGACACCTTAGGACTAGCGAGAACAATGAGCAGTTCTTC,CASRHLRTSENNEQFF
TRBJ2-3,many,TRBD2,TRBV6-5,TGTGCCAGCAGTTTACGACTAGCGGGAAGGTGGAGCACAGATACGCAGTATTTT,CASSLRLAGRWSTDTQYF